These T cell receptor beta chains were read from a single sample in a study of cytomegalovirus exposure and HLA in healthy donors. Clones were sequenced by immunoSEQ multiplex PCR, and TCRdb holds only the in-frame ones, with some missing. The sample lists 160,000 or so clones, around four fifths seen once, with roughly 1.5% in the top ten. The sample taken for sequencing was PBMCs. Every receptor here comes from a woman between 18 and 29 years old in good health and CMV-seronegative. Both conserved end residues are part of each CDR3. D genes are given only for firm matches. Clone size is stated in some rows and not others, as once, few, many or a class when expanded.

J,V,D,size,DNA,CDR3
TRBJ1-2,TRBV5-1,.,.,TGCGCCAGCAGCCCGAATTCCTACAGGGATGGCTACACCTTC,CASSPNSYRDGYTF
TRBJ2-6,TRBV7-9,TRBD1,.,TGTGCCAGCAGCGGAACGGGACAGGGAGGGTCTGGGGCCAACGTCCTGACTTTC,CASSGTGQGGSGANVLTF
TRBJ1-1,TRBV6-5,.,once,TGTGCCAGCAGTTACTCCCGGGGTACTGAAGCTTTCTTT,CASSYSRGTEAFF
TRBJ1-1,TRBV30,TRBD1,.,TGTGCCTGGACCCCAGGGGGAACTGAAGCTTTCTTT,CAWTPGGTEAFF
TRBJ1-4,TRBV27,.,.,TGTGCCAGCAGTTTTGGCAGGGCTCCCAATAAACTGTTTTTT,CASSFGRAPNKLFF
TRBJ2-3,TRBV5-4,TRBD2,once,TGTGCCAGCAACCTAGGACTAGCGGGGGGCGGGGGCACGCAGTATTTT,CASNLGLAGGGGTQYF
TRBJ2-2,TRBV28,.,few,TGTGCCAGCAGTTTAAGAAGCGATGGAGGCACCGGGGAGCTGTTTTTT,CASSLRSDGGTGELFF
TRBJ2-2,TRBV6-5,TRBD1,.,TGTGCCAGCACCGTAGGGACAGTATTTACCGGGGAGCTGTTTTTT,CASTVGTVFTGELFF
TRBJ1-1,TRBV7-2,TRBD1,.,TGTGCCAGCAGCTTAGGTGGGACAGGGCCCACTGAAGCTTTCTTT,CASSLGGTGPTEAFF
TRBJ1-5,TRBV28,.,.,TGTGCCAGCAGTTCCACAGGGTCCCGACAGCCCCAGCATTTT,CASSSTGSRQPQHF
TRBJ1-1,TRBV5-1,TRBD1,.,TGCGCCAGCAGCATTGGGACAGGGGGAAGGACTGAAGCTTTCTTT,CASSIGTGGRTEAFF
TRBJ1-2,TRBV7-9,TRBD1,few,TGTTCCAGCAGCCCGACAGGGGGCTGCACCTTC,CSSSPTGGCTF
TRBJ2-1,TRBV30,TRBD2,.,TGTGCCTGGAAGGGGCATCGGGGAGCGGGGAACAATGAGCAGTTCTTC,CAWKGHRGAGNNEQFF
TRBJ2-2,TRBV11-2,TRBD1,once,TGTGCCAGCAGCGTCAAACAGGGGGCTGGGCCCACCGGGGAGCTGTTTTTT,CASSVKQGAGPTGELFF
TRBJ1-3,TRBV5-1,.,.,TGCGCCAGCAGCTTGGATCGGGGGGGCCCTGGAAACACCATATATTTT,CASSLDRGGPGNTIYF
TRBJ1-1,TRBV6-1,TRBD1,.,TGTGCCAGCATCTCCGGGACAGCTAACACTGAAGCTTTCTTT,CASISGTANTEAFF
TRBJ2-7,TRBV11-1,TRBD1,.,TGTGCCAGCAGCTTAGTCCGGGACAGTACCTACGAGCAGTACTTC,CASSLVRDSTYEQYF
TRBJ1-1,TRBV12-5,.,.,TGTGCTAGTGGTTTGGGGGGCGCAGGCACTGAAGCTTTCTTT,CASGLGGAGTEAFF
TRBJ1-2,TRBV5-1,.,few,TGCGCCAGCAGCTTGGCCGAGGCGGGGATAGGTGGCTACACCTTC,CASSLAEAGIGGYTF
TRBJ2-5,TRBV7-9,.,.,TGTGCCAGCAGCCCCGCTAGGATGACCGAGGGCTTTCCGTACTTC,CASSPARMTEGFPYF
TRBJ2-4,TRBV28,.,.,TGTGCCAGCAATAACAGGGGAGGACCCCTACAAAACATTCAGTACTTC,CASNNRGGPLQNIQYF
TRBJ1-6,TRBV20-1,.,.,TGCAGTGCTAGTTTAAATTCACCCCTCCACTTT,CSASLNSPLHF
TRBJ2-7,TRBV6-1,TRBD1,.,TGTGCCAGCCCTAAGGAAGACAGGGGGCGACACGAGCAGTACTTC,CASPKEDRGRHEQYF
TRBJ1-5,TRBV7-5,.,.,TGTGTCAGAAGCTTAGTGAGGCTCACTTTAGTCCCGGACAGGGGACAGCCCCAGCATTTT,CVRSLVRLTLVPDRGQPQHF
TRBJ2-1,TRBV4-1,.,.,TGCGCCAGCAGCTCACCGGGATTAGGCACGTACAATGAGCAGTTCTTC,CASSSPGLGTYNEQFF
TRBJ2-3,TRBV18,.,.,TGTGCCAGCTCACCGAGGGACTTGGGCACAGATACGCAGTATTTT,CASSPRDLGTDTQYF
TRBJ2-1,TRBV6-5,.,.,TGTGCCAGCAGTTTCTTGACCGGTGGGAGTGAGCAGTTCTTC,CASSFLTGGSEQFF
TRBJ2-5,TRBV27,.,.,TGTGCCAGCAGTCTATCGGGGCCGTTTAAGTACCAAGAGACCCAGTACTTC,CASSLSGPFKYQETQYF
TRBJ1-2,TRBV7-8,TRBD1,.,TGTGCCAGCAGCTTATGGAGATTGGTAGGACAGGGGGCTCTTAACTATGGCTACACCTTC,CASSLWRLVGQGALNYGYTF
TRBJ1-1,TRBV6-6,.,.,TGTGCCAGCAGTTACCCCGGCAGGCTGAACACTGAAGCTTTCTTT,CASSYPGRLNTEAFF
TRBJ1-1,TRBV7-9,.,.,TGTGCCAGCAGCTTAGGGCAGGGCGGTGGTCTAGGCGCTTTCTTT,CASSLGQGGGLGAFF
TRBJ2-7,TRBV4-1,.,once,TGCGCCAGCAGCGCCTACAGGGTCTCCTACGAGCAGTACTTC,CASSAYRVSYEQYF
TRBJ1-1,TRBV30,.,.,TGTGCCTGGAGTGCCCGGGTGCCGTACACTGAAGCTTTCTTT,CAWSARVPYTEAFF
TRBJ1-2,TRBV11-2,.,.,TGTGCCAGCAGCTTAGCCACGAGAGGTGCCTATGGCTACACCTTC,CASSLATRGAYGYTF
TRBJ1-2,TRBV6-5,.,.,TGTGCCAGCAGTTACGCAGGGGCGAATGGCTACACCTTC,CASSYAGANGYTF
TRBJ2-7,TRBV7-2,TRBD1,.,TGTGCCAGCAGCCCACAGGGGGCTAGTCTGCACGAGCAGTACTTC,CASSPQGASLHEQYF
TRBJ1-5,TRBV19,.,few,TGTGCCAGTAGTCCGAACCAGGGTCAGCCCCAGCATTTT,CASSPNQGQPQHF
TRBJ2-7,TRBV15,.,.,TGTGCCACGAGGGTAGCGGCGGCATACGAGCAGTACTTC,CATRVAAAYEQYF
TRBJ2-7,TRBV9,.,.,TGTGCCAGCAGCGTAGCTACGGGTGCCAGCTCCTACGAGCAGTACTTC,CASSVATGASSYEQYF
TRBJ2-3,TRBV2,.,.,TGTGCCAGCAGCCTTATCCTAGATACGCAGTATTTT,CASSLILDTQYF
TRBJ2-7,TRBV29-1,.,.,TGCAGCGTACTCAGGGGTGCCTCCTACGAGCAGTACTTC,CSVLRGASYEQYF